The 8 T cell receptor beta chains below were found in one sample sequenced in a study of CD8 T cells in Susac syndrome (dated by TCRdb to between 2018 and 2020). The receptor library was made with the immunoSEQ multiplex PCR assay. RNA was extracted with the RNeasy kit and about 0.5 to 1 ug was reverse transcribed using random hexamers. TCRdb reworked the public reads: Q25 trimming with fastp, MiXCR clone assembly, productive beta chains retained. Every entry covers one CDR3 protein and lists the most common genes and DNA from its rows. This sample gives roughly 330,000 distinct CDR3 sequences in total; about 90% of them show up just once. About 0.07% of the sample belongs to the ten largest clones. Specimen: CD4+ T cells from PBMCs. Receptors originate from a human donor with multiple sclerosis.

V gene TRBV20-1 combines with J gene TRBJ2-5; possible D gene TRBD1, 5 bases. Germline V gene data show CDR1 as DFQATT and CDR2 as SNEGSKA (reference sequence). This CDR3 spans 12 amino acids. The V end was cut by 7 bases, the J end by 4 bases, with 13 bases between. The CDR3 reads CSVWGLGETQYF. In DNA form, the CDR3 reads TGCAGTGTATGGGGCTTAGGAGAGACCCAGTACTTC.

V and J are TRBV5-1 and TRBJ2-3; TRBD2 is a possible D gene (5 bases). Trimming left V 0 bases short and J 3 bases short, with 8 bases between. There are 14 residues in the CDR3. CDR1 and CDR2 (germline): SGHRS, YFSETQ. The CDR3 is CASSLDTGTDTQYF. The CDR3 DNA follows: TGCGCCAGCAGCTTGGATACGGGGACAGATACGCAGTATTTT.

The genes are TRBV5-1 and TRBJ1-3, with 8 bases aligning to TRBD1. The CDR3 sequence is 14 residues long. The ends lost 4 bases at V and 2 bases at J; junction bases unmatched: 2. In germline, CDR1 is SGHRS, CDR2 YFSETQ. CDR3 DNA: TGCGCCAGCAGCGTGGACAGGGCTGGAAACACCATATATTTT. Protein: CASSVDRAGNTIYF. Supplemented by reference TRBV5-1 and TRBJ1-3, the full variable domain reads KAGVTQTPRYLIKTRGQQVTLSCSPISGHRSVSWYQQTPGQGLQFLFEYFSETQRNKGNFPGRFSGRQFSNSRSEMNVSTLELGDSALYLCASSVDRAGNTIYFGEGSWLTVV.

The chain employs TRBV7-9 and TRBJ1-2; the D gene is possibly TRBD1 (5 bases). The V end was cut by 5 bases, the J end by 10 bases, with 17 bases between. In germline, CDR1 is SEHNR, CDR2 FQNEAQ (reference sequence). There are 13 residues in the CDR3. The CDR3 DNA reads as TGTGCCAGCAGCCTCCTTGGGCGACAGCACTACACCTTC. It yields the protein CASSLLGRQHYTF.

V usage is TRBV29-1 and J usage is TRBJ2-7, with TRBD1 matching 8 bases. The CDR3 sequence is 14 residues long. V gave up 0 bases and J gave up 3 bases; unmatched junction bases: 4. Germline V CDR1 and CDR2: SQVTM, ANQGSEA. The CDR3 nucleotides read TGCAGCGTTGAAGACCCGGACAGGGTCTACGAGCAGTACTTC. Translation: CSVEDPDRVYEQYF.

The chain carries TRBV7-8 and TRBJ2-1; 8 bases match TRBD2. The J segment lost 4 bases and the V segment lost 4 bases, leaving 15 bases of the junction unmatched. CDR3 length equals 18 residues. Germline assignment: CDR1 SGHVS and CDR2 FQNEAQ. CDR3 loop: CASSSRRGGRSVYNEQFF. The CDR3 DNA is TGTGCCAGCAGCTCACGCCGAGGCGGGAGGTCGGTATACAATGAGCAGTTCTTC.

The chain joins TRBV9 to TRBJ2-5; 8 nucleotides align to TRBD2. The V and J ends lost 0 bases and 1 base, in that order; junction bases with no gene match: 8. This CDR3 comprises 17 residues. Germline-derived CDR1 and CDR2 are SGDLS and YYNGEE. This chain's CDR3 is CASSVGASGLPQETQYF. CDR3 DNA: TGTGCCAGCAGCGTAGGGGCTAGCGGGTTGCCCCAAGAGACCCAGTACTTC.

The genes are TRBV25-1 and TRBJ2-7; tentatively, D is TRBD1 (6 bases). Germline V lookup: CDR1 MGHDK, CDR2 SYGVNS. This CDR3 spans 15 amino acids. Trimming took off 0 bases at V and 6 bases at J, with 15 bases between the two ends. CDR3 loop: CASSEYRPGESEQYF. The CDR3 DNA sequence: TGTGCCAGCAGTGAATATCGGCCAGGGGAATCCGAGCAGTACTTC.